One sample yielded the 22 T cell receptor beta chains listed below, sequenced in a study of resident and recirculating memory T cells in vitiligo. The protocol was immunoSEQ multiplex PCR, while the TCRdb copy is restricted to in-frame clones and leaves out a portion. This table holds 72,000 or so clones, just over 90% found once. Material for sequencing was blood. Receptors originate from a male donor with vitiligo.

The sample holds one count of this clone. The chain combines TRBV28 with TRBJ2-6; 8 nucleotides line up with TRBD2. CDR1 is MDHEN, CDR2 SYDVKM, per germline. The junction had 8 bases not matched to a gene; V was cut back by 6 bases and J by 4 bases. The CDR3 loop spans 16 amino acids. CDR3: CASRPRGEEGANVLTF. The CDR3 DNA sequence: TGTGCCAGCAGGCCGCGGGGGGAGGAAGGGGCCAACGTCCTGACTTTC. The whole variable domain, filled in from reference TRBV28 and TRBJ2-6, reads DVKVTQSSRYLVKRTGEKVFLECVQDMDHENMFWYRQDPGLGLRLIYFSYDVKMKEKGDIPEGYSVSREKKERFSLILESASTNQTSMYLCASRPRGEEGANVLTFGAGSRLTVL.

CDR3 in amino acids: CASSTLEDQPQHF. DNA for the CDR3: TGTGCCAGCTCAACCCTGGAGGATCAGCCCCAGCATTTT. This sequence joins TRBV18 and TRBJ1-5; D remains unclear. This CDR3 spans 13 amino acids. V lost 5 bases and J 5 bases, leaving 10 bases between the germline ends. CDR1 is KGHSH, CDR2 LQKENI, per germline.

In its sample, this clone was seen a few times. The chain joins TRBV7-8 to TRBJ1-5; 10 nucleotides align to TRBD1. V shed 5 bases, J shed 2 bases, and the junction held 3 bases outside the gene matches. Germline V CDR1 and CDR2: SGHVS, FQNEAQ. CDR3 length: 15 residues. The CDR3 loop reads CASSPGTGGNQPQHF. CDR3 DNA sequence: TGTGCCAGCAGCCCTGGGACAGGGGGCAATCAGCCCCAGCATTTT.

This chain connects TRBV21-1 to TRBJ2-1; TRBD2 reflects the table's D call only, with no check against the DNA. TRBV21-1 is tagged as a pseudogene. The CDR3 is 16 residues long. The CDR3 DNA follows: TGTGCCAGCAGCCAAATTACGGAGGGCTCCTACAATGAGCAGTTCTTC. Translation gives CASSQITEGSYNEQFF.

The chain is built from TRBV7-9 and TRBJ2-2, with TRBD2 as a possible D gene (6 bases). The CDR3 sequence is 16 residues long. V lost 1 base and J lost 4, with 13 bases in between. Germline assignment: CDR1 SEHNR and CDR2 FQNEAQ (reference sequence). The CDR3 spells CASSLEGGVFTGELFF. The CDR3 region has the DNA TGTGCCAGCAGCTTAGAAGGCGGGGTGTTCACCGGGGAGCTGTTTTTT.

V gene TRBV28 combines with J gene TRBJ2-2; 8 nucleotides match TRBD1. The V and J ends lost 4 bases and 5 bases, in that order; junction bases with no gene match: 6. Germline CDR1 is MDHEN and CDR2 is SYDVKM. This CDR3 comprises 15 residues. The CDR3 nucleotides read TGTGCCAGCAGTTCAGGACAGGGAGGAACCGGGGAGCTGTTTTTT. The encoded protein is CASSSGQGGTGELFF.

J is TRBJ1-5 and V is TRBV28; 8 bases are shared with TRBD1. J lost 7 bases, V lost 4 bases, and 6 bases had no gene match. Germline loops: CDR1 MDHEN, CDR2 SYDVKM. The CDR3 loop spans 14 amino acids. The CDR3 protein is CASSSTGVYQPQHF. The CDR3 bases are TGTGCCAGCAGTTCGACAGGGGTCTACCAGCCCCAGCATTTT.

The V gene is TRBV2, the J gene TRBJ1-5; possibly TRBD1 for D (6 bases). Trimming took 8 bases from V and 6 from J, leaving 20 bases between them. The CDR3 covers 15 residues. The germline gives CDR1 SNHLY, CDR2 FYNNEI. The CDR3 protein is CASAFSGGGGQPQHF. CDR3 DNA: TGTGCCAGCGCTTTCTCGGGGGGCGGAGGTCAGCCCCAGCATTTT.

The CDR3 sequence is CASSTQTLSYEQYF. In nucleotides, the CDR3 is TGTGCCAGCAGCACCCAGACACTCTCCTACGAGCAGTACTTC. The rearrangement links TRBV9 to TRBJ2-7; no clear D gene. Trimming stripped 4 bases from V and 0 bases from J, with 11 bases between. The CDR3 runs 14 residues. Germline values: CDR1 SGDLS, CDR2 YYNGEE.

CDR3 coding DNA: TGTGCCAGCAGCTTAACCGGACAGGGCTCGTCTAACTATGGCTACACCTTC. It specifies CASSLTGQGSSNYGYTF. The chain employs TRBV7-6 and TRBJ1-2, with 8 bases matching TRBD1. Germline V gene lookup returns CDR1 SGHVS and CDR2 FNYEAQ. CDR3 length equals 17 residues. After removal of 2 bases from V and 0 bases from J, the junction contained 8 bases not matched to a gene.

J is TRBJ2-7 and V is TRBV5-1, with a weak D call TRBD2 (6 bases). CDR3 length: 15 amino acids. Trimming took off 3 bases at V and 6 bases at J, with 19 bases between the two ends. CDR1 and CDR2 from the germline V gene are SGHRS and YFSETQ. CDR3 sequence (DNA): TGCGCCAGCAGCTCCGTACCGTTGGGAGGAAGCGAGCAGTACTTC. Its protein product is CASSSVPLGGSEQYF.

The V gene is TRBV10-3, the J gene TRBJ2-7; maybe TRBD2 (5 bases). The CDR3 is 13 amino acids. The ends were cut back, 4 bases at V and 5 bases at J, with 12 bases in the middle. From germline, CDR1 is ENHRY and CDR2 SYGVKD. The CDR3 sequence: CAISGTRRHEQYF. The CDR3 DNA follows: TGTGCCATCAGTGGGACTCGGAGGCACGAGCAGTACTTC.

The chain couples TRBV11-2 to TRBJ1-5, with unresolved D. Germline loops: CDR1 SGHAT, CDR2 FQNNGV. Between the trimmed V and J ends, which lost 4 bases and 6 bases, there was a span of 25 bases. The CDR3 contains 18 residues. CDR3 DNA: TGTGCCAGCAGCTCGGCCCGGGGATGGCAGGTCCGTGCTCAGCCCCAGCATTTT. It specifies CASSSARGWQVRAQPQHF.

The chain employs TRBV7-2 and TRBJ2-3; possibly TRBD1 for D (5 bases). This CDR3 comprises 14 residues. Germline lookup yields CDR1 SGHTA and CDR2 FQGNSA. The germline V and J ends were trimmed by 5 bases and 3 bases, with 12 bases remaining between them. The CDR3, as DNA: TGTGCCAGCAGCCCCTATCAGGGAACAGATACGCAGTATTTT. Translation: CASSPYQGTDTQYF. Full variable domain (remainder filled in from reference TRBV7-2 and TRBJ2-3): GAGVSQSPSNKVTEKGKDVELRCDPISGHTALYWYRQSLGQGLEFLIYFQGNSAPDKSGLPSDRFSAERTGGSVSTLTIQRTQQEDSAVYLCASSPYQGTDTQYFGPGTRLTVL.

CDR3 bases: TGTGCCAGCAGTCCTTGGACAGGGAAGGAGGACGAGCAGTACTTC. It codes for CASSPWTGKEDEQYF. This sequence joins TRBV6-5 and TRBJ2-7; 8 bases line up with TRBD1. The junction had 11 bases not matched to a gene; V was cut back by 5 bases and J by 5 bases. Germline values: CDR1 MNHEY, CDR2 SVGAGI. CDR3 length: 15 amino acids.

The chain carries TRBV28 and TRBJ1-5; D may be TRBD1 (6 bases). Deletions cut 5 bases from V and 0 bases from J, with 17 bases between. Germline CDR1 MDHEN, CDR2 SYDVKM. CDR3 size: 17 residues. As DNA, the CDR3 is TGTGCCAGCAGTCTCTATCAGGGGCTATATAGCAATCAGCCCCAGCATTTT. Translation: CASSLYQGLYSNQPQHF.

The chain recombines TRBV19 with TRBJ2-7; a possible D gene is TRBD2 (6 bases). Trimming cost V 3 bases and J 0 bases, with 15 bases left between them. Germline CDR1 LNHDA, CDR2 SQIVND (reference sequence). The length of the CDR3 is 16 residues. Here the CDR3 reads CASSMEGTLSSYEQYF. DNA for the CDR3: TGTGCCAGTAGTATGGAGGGGACCCTAAGCTCCTACGAGCAGTACTTC. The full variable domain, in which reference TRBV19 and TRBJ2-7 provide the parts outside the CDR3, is DGGITQSPKYLFRKEGQNVTLSCEQNLNHDAMYWYRQDPGQGLRLIYYSQIVNDFQKGDIAEGYSVSREKKESFPLTVTSAQKNPTAFYLCASSMEGTLSSYEQYFGPGTRLTVT.

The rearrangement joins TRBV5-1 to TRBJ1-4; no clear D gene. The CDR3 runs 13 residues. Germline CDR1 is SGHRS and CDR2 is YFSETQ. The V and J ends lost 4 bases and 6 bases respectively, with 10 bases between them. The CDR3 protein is CASSGENYEKLFF. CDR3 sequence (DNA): TGCGCCAGCAGCGGGGAGAACTATGAAAAACTGTTTTTT.

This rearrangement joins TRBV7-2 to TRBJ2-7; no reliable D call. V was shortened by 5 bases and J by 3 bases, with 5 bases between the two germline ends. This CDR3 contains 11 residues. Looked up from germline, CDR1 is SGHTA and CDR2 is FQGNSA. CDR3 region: CASSGFYEQYF. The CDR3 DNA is TGTGCCAGCAGCGGCTTCTACGAGCAGTACTTC.

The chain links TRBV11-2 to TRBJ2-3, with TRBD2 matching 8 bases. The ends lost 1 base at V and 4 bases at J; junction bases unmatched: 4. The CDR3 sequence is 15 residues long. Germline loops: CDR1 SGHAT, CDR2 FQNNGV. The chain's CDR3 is CASSLGGRYPDTQYF. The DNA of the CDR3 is TGTGCCAGCAGCTTAGGCGGGAGGTACCCAGATACGCAGTATTTT. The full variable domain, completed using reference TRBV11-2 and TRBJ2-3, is EAGVAQSPRYKIIEKRQSVAFWCNPISGHATLYWYQQILGQGPKLLIQFQNNGVVDDSQLPKDRFSAERLKGVDSTLKIQPAKLEDSAVYLCASSLGGRYPDTQYFGPGTRLTVL.

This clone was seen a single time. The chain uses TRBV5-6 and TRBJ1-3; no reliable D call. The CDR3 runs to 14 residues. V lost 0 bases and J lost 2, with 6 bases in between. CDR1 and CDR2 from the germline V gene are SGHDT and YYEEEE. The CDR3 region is CASSLGYTGNTIYF. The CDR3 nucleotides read TGTGCCAGCAGCTTGGGCTATACTGGAAACACCATATATTTT.

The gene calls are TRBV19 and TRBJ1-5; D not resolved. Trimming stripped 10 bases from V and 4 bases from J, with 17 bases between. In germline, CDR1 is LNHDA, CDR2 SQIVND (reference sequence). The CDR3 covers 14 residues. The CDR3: CATMGGPLNQPQHF. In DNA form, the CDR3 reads TGTGCCACCATGGGTGGGCCCCTTAATCAGCCCCAGCATTTT.